This record covers a single T cell receptor beta chain. This sample is part of a study of T cell changes during pregnancy in multiple sclerosis. Sequenced by immunoSEQ multiplex PCR; TCRdb stores in-frame clones only, minus some. The table records about 39,000 clones, 75% to 95% of them present only once. Germline V CDR1 and CDR2: SGHTA, FQGNSA. After removal of 4 bases from V and 7 bases from J, the junction contained 13 bases not matched to a gene. The CDR3 is 16 amino acids. The chain combines TRBV7-2 with TRBJ2-4, with 7 bases lining up with TRBD2. Sequencing used CD4+ T cells from peripheral blood mononuclear cells, obtained in the first trimester of pregnancy. The sequence was obtained from a female donor in good health, enrolled as a control in a pregnancy study. The CDR3 DNA reads as TGTGCCAGCAGCTCCTCCGGGGGAGGGGCGTGGAACATTCAGTACTTC. This gives the protein CASSSSGGGAWNIQYF. Drawing the rest from reference TRBV7-2 and TRBJ2-4, the complete variable domain is GAGVSQSPSNKVTEKGKDVELRCDPISGHTALYWYRQSLGQGLEFLIYFQGNSAPDKSGLPSDRFSAERTGGSVSTLTIQRTQQEDSAVYLCASSSSGGGAWNIQYFGAGTRLSVL.